What follows are 10 T cell receptor beta chains derived from one specimen sequenced in a study of T cell repertoires in cytomegalovirus infection. TCRdb re-derived calls from the reads in MiXCR, one entry per CDR3 protein. Of approximately 170,000 distinct CDR3 sequences listed, approximately 17% are singletons. Source material: CD8+ T cells from PBMCs. The receptor set was obtained from a human donor in good health (CMV status not recorded). Some clones in this sample may be carry-over from other donors' samples.

The chain couples TRBV7-9 to TRBJ2-5; no definite D call. Germline V CDR1 and CDR2: SEHNR, FQNEAQ (reference sequence). Trimming removed 1 base from V and 4 bases from J, with 4 bases in between. This CDR3 spans 12 amino acids. CDR3: CASSLDPETQYF. CDR3 DNA: TGTGCCAGCAGCTTAGACCCAGAGACCCAGTACTTC.

This clonotype was recorded a few times. The chain uses TRBV6-5 and TRBJ2-5; 10 bases are shared with TRBD2. The CDR3 has 17 residues. Unmatched junction bases numbered 9, after V lost 0 bases and J lost 5 bases. The germline CDR1 and CDR2 sequences are MNHEY and SVGAGI. CDR3: CASSYSVTSGLSETQYF. CDR3 bases: TGTGCCAGCAGTTACTCAGTGACTAGCGGGTTAAGTGAGACCCAGTACTTC.

The table lists this clonotype with many counts. The V call is TRBV7-2, the J call TRBJ2-5; D gene unclear. The CDR3 length is 14 residues. Germline V CDR1 and CDR2: SGHTA, FQGNSA. The V gene lost 7 bases and the J gene lost 2 bases, with 14 bases spanning the gap. CDR3 DNA: TGTGCCAGCACCCAGAGATCGGGTCAAGAGACCCAGTACTTC. Protein: CASTQRSGQETQYF.

This chain connects TRBV6-6 to TRBJ2-3; 9 bases match TRBD2. The CDR3 loop spans 16 amino acids. Germline V gene lookup returns CDR1 MNHNY and CDR2 SVGAGI (reference sequence). V dropped 4 bases and J dropped 1; count of bases not matched to a gene: 6. The CDR3 sequence: CASSSSGGTRTDTQYF. In DNA, the CDR3 is TGTGCCAGCAGTTCAAGCGGGGGGACTCGCACAGATACGCAGTATTTT.

This clonotype was detected only once. V gene TRBV7-2 combines with J gene TRBJ2-5; 8 bases line up with TRBD2. V was clipped by 5 bases and J by 5 bases; unmatched bases: 7. CDR3 length equals 14 residues. Germline assignment: CDR1 SGHTA and CDR2 FQGNSA. CDR3 amino acids: CASSADGGGETQYF. The CDR3 DNA follows: TGTGCCAGCAGCGCCGACGGCGGGGGGGAGACCCAGTACTTC.

The J gene is TRBJ2-1, the V gene TRBV7-6; the match to TRBD2 covers 7 bases. From germline, CDR1 is SGHVS and CDR2 FNYEAQ. Germline trimming cut 7 bases from V and 6 bases from J; bases unmatched to any gene: 12. The CDR3 totals 15 residues. The CDR3 loop reads CASTSLAGVSNEQFF. CDR3 coding DNA: TGTGCCAGCACATCCCTGGCGGGAGTCTCCAATGAGCAGTTCTTC.

This rearrangement joins TRBV7-2 to TRBJ1-1; 8 bases match TRBD1. The CDR3 length is 14 residues. V lost 2 bases and J lost 6; bases outside the gene matches: 5. CDR1 and CDR2 (germline): SGHTA, FQGNSA. CDR3 DNA: TGTGCCAGCAGCTTAACTGGGACAGGACCTGAAGCTTTCTTT. It translates to CASSLTGTGPEAFF.

The rearrangement joins TRBV10-3 to TRBJ2-1, with 12 bases identical to TRBD2. After removal of 0 bases from V and 8 bases from J, the junction contained 14 bases not matched to a gene. The CDR3 is 19 residues long. Germline CDR1 ENHRY, CDR2 SYGVKD. CDR3 amino acids: CAISESTSGGQFLSDEQFF. CDR3 in DNA: TGTGCCATCAGTGAGTCTACTAGCGGGGGGCAGTTTCTCTCGGATGAGCAGTTCTTC.

This clonotype was recorded many times. The chain recombines TRBV7-2 with TRBJ2-3, with 7 bases aligning to TRBD2. Germline trimming cut 4 bases from V and 0 bases from J; bases unmatched to any gene: 1. Germline CDR1 SGHTA, CDR2 FQGNSA. The CDR3 totals 14 residues. CDR3 DNA: TGTGCCAGCAGCTGGGAGGGTAGCACAGATACGCAGTATTTT. This sequence encodes CASSWEGSTDTQYF.

This clonotype appeared once. The rearrangement joins TRBV7-9 to TRBJ1-1; D unresolved. Germline V gene data show CDR1 as SEHNR and CDR2 as FQNEAQ (reference sequence). Trimming removed 3 bases from V and 3 bases from J, with 11 bases in between. The CDR3 consists of 14 residues. The CDR3 coding sequence is TGTGCCAGCAGCTTTCCGGGTTTCGACACTGAAGCTTTCTTT. Amino acids: CASSFPGFDTEAFF.